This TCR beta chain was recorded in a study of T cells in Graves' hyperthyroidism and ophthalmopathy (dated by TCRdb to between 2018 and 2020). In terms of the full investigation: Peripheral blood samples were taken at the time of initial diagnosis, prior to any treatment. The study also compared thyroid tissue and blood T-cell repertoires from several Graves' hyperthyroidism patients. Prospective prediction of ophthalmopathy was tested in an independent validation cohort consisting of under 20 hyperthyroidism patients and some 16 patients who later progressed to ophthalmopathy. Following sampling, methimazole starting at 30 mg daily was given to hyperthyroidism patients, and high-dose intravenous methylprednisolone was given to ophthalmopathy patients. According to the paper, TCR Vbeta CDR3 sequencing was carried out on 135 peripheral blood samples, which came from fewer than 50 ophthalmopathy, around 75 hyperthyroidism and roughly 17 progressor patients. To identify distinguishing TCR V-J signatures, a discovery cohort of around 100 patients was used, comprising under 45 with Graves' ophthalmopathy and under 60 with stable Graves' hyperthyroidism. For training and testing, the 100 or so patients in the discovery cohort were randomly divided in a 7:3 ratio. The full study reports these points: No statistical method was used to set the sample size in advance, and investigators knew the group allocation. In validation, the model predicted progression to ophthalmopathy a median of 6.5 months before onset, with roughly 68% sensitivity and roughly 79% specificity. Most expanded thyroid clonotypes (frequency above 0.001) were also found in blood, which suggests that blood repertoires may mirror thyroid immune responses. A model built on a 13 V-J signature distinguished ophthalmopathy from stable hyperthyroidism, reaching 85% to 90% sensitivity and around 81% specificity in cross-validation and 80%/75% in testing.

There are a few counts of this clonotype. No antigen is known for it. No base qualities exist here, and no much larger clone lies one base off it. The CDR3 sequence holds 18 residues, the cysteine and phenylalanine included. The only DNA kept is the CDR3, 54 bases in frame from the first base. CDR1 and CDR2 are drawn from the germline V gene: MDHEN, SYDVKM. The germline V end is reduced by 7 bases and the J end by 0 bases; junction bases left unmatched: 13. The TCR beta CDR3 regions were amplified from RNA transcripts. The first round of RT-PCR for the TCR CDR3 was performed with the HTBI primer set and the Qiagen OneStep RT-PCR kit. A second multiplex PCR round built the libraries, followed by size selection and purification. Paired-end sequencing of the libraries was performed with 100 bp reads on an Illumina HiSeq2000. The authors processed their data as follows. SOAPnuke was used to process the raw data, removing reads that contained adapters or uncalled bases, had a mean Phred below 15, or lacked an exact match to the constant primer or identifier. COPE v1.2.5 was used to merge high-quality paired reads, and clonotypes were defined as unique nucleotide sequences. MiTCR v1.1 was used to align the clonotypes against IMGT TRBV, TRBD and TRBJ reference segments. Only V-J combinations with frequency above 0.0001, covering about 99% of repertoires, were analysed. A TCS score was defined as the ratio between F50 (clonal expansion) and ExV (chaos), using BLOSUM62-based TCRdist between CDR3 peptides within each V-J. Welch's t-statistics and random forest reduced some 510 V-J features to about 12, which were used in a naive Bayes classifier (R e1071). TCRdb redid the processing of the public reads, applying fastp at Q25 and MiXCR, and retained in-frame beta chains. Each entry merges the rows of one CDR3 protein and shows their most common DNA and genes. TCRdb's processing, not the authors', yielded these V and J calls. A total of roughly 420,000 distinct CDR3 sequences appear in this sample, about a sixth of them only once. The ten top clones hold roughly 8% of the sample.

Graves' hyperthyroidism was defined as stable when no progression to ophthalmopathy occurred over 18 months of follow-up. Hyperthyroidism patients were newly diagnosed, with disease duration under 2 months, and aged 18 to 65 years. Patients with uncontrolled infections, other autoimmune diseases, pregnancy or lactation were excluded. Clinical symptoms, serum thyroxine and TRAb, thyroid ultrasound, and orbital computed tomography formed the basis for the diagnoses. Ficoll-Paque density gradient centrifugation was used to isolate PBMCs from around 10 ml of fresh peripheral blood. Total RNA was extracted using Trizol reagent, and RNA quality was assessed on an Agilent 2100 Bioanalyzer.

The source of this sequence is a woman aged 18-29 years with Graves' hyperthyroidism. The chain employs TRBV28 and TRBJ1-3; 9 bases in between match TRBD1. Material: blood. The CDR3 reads CASTPRDRASHSGNTIYF. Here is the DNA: TGTGCCAGCACCCCCCGGGACAGGGCAAGCCACTCTGGAAACACCATATATTTT.